These 3 T cell receptor beta chains were all obtained from the same sample, sequenced in a study of OX40 agonist ivuxolimab in advanced cancers. Library method: the immunoSEQ multiplex PCR assay. Here the immuneACCESS table is served through TCRdb, limited to in-frame sequences with V and J called. Missing clones are a known gap in these copies; in checked studies unresolved V genes cover under half, and the rest lacks a known reason. The sample table holds about 95,000 clones, of which around 90% were seen once. The ten most abundant clones make up 2% to 3% of the sample. The material sequenced was CD4+ or CD8+ T cells sorted from blood, taken in a trial of the OX40 agonist ivuxolimab. Receptors originate from an adult with an advanced solid tumor such as melanoma, head and neck, liver or kidney cancer.

This chain connects TRBV27 to TRBJ2-7, with D maybe TRBD2 (5 bases). Trimming cost V 3 bases and J 2 bases, with 11 bases left between them. Germline V gives CDR1 MNHEY, CDR2 SMNVEV (reference sequence). The CDR3 length is 14 residues. CDR3 nucleotides: TGTGCCAGCAGTTTCGGCCCGAGGGCCTACGAGCAGTACTTC. Translation gives CASSFGPRAYEQYF.

This clone came up a few times. DNA for the CDR3: TGTGCCAGCAGCTTACGCAGCCTGAACACTGAAGCTTTCTTT. Protein sequence: CASSLRSLNTEAFF. The chain is built from TRBV7-8 and TRBJ1-1; D gene uncertain. The V end lost 2 bases, the J end lost 0 bases, and 7 bases lay between the germline ends. The V gene's germline CDR1 is SGHVS and CDR2 FQNEAQ. CDR3 length equals 14 residues.

CDR3 DNA: TGTGCCATCAGACCGGGACAGAACAACTACGAGCAGTACTTC. This gives the protein CAIRPGQNNYEQYF. The V call is TRBV10-3, the J call TRBJ2-7; TRBD1 agrees at 7 bases. The V segment lost 6 bases and the J segment 3 bases; nucleotides outside the gene matches: 8. The V gene's germline CDR1 is ENHRY and CDR2 SYGVKD. This CDR3 has 14 residues.